These 28 T cell receptor beta chains were sequenced from one sample in a study of response to subunit inactivated influenza vaccine. TCRdb fed the RT-PCR reads into MiXCR, producing one record per CDR3 protein. The sample includes 710,000 or so distinct CDR3 sequences, roughly 14% of them seen just once. The sample was PBMCs from blood, taken roughly 12 days after vaccination. These receptors were collected from a man aged 50 to 60 who received an inactivated influenza vaccine.

This clonotype was found a few times. The rearrangement joins TRBV20-1 to TRBJ2-5; a weak D match, TRBD1 (5 bases). The CDR3 has 15 amino acids. Trimming cost V 3 bases and J 0 bases, with 14 bases left between them. The germline V gene encodes CDR1 DFQATT and CDR2 SNEGSKA (reference sequence). CDR3 in amino acids: CSASVGPGYQETQYF. CDR3 DNA sequence: TGCAGTGCTAGTGTGGGGCCCGGTTACCAAGAGACCCAGTACTTC.

This rearrangement joins TRBV11-2 to TRBJ1-4, with D possibly matching TRBD1 (5 bases). Per the germline V gene, CDR1 is SGHAT and CDR2 is FQNNGV. The CDR3 has 13 amino acids. Trimming cost V 6 bases and J 8 bases, with 13 bases left between them. The CDR3 loop is CASSVRDREKLFF. CDR3 nucleotides: TGTGCCAGCAGTGTTAGGGACCGGGAAAAACTGTTTTTT.

The gene calls are TRBV3-1 and TRBJ2-7; D not resolved. V gave up 1 base and J gave up 2 bases, with 12 bases separating them. The CDR3 has 15 amino acids. Germline CDR1 reads LGHDT; CDR2 reads YNNKEL (reference sequence). Here the CDR3 DNA reads TGTGCCAGCAGCCAAGGGCAAATAGGGCCCTACGAGCAGTACTTC. It translates to CASSQGQIGPYEQYF.

This rearrangement joins TRBV5-6 to TRBJ2-2; D gene uncertain. V lost 2 bases to trimming and J lost 5 bases, with 10 bases between them. The V gene's germline CDR1 is SGHDT and CDR2 YYEEEE. The CDR3 length is 14 residues. In DNA, the CDR3 is TGTGCCAGCAGCTTCTATACCAGGACCGGGGAGCTGTTTTTT. It is translated as CASSFYTRTGELFF.

The genes are TRBV5-1 and TRBJ2-2; D is unclear. Germline CDR1 SGHRS, CDR2 YFSETQ. Trimming pared 0 bases from V and 6 bases from J, leaving 12 bases between. This CDR3 has 15 residues. The CDR3 DNA is TGCGCCAGCAGCTTGGCTACCCTCCAAGCCGGGGAGCTGTTTTTT. Protein product: CASSLATLQAGELFF.

This clonotype appeared a few times. V usage is TRBV4-3 and J usage is TRBJ2-4; tentatively, D is TRBD1 (5 bases). Germline V CDR1 and CDR2: LGHNA, YSLEER. With 0 bases removed from V and 6 bases from J, the gap between germline ends came to 12 bases. The CDR3 extends over 15 amino acids. In DNA, the CDR3 is TGCGCCAGCAGCCAAGAAGGGGCCAGAGGAAACATTCAGTACTTC. Protein product: CASSQEGARGNIQYF.

The chain couples TRBV20-1 to TRBJ1-2, with D possibly being TRBD1 (5 bases). This CDR3 spans 13 amino acids. Germline assignment: CDR1 DFQATT and CDR2 SNEGSKA (reference sequence). V lost 0 bases, J lost 7 bases, and 12 bases lay in between. The CDR3 sequence is CSARDRQGLGYTF. The CDR3 nucleotides are TGCAGTGCTAGAGATAGGCAGGGACTTGGCTACACCTTC.

Note on this clonotype: This may be a read error: a much more frequent sequence differs by one nucleotide. The rearrangement uses TRBV5-1 and TRBJ2-3; D is possibly TRBD2 (6 bases). The CDR3 has 14 amino acids. CDR1 SGHRS and CDR2 YFSETQ come from the germline V gene. The CDR3 protein is CPSSLWGLTDTQYF. The CDR3 DNA reads TGCCCCAGCAGCTTGTGGGGACTGACAGATACGCAGTATTTT.

This clonotype has only a few counts. The chain is built from TRBV6-1 and TRBJ2-2; perhaps TRBD1 as D (6 bases). The CDR3 length is 16 residues. Germline V gene lookup returns CDR1 MNHNS and CDR2 SASEGT. Trimming shortened V by 1 base and J by 5 bases, and 14 bases separated the two germline ends. The CDR3, as DNA: TGTGCCAGCAGTGAAGGTTCAGGGGTGGTAACCGGGGAGCTGTTTTTT. Its translation: CASSEGSGVVTGELFF.

This chain joins TRBV3-1 and TRBJ2-7; no definite D call. Germline V lookup: CDR1 LGHDT, CDR2 YNNKEL (reference sequence). The CDR3 totals 15 residues. Trimming took off 1 base at V and 3 bases at J, with 13 bases between the two ends. The CDR3 coding sequence is TGTGCCAGCAGCCAAGTATCGACCTCGAACTACGAGCAGTACTTC. Its translation: CASSQVSTSNYEQYF.

The CDR3 region is CASSVAPTAGADTQYF. CDR3 DNA sequence: TGTGCCAGCAGCGTAGCCCCTACGGCAGGGGCAGATACGCAGTATTTT. This chain joins TRBV9 and TRBJ2-3, with D possibly TRBD1 on 6 matching bases. V dropped 0 bases and J dropped 4 bases, with 15 bases sitting between them. This CDR3 spans 16 amino acids. The germline CDR1 and CDR2 sequences are SGDLS and YYNGEE.

The chain recombines TRBV20-1 with TRBJ2-1, with D maybe TRBD1 (6 bases). The germline V gene encodes CDR1 DFQATT and CDR2 SNEGSKA (reference sequence). The CDR3 is 14 amino acids. Deletions cut 0 bases from V and 12 bases from J, with 18 bases between. The DNA of the CDR3 is TGCAGTGCTAGAGATCAGGCTGGGGGCGAAGGGCAGTTCTTC. This codes for CSARDQAGGEGQFF.

In this sample, this clonotype turned up many times. This chain links TRBV11-1 with TRBJ2-3, with a weak D call TRBD2 (5 bases). The V gene lost 4 bases and the J gene lost 1 base, with 21 bases spanning the gap. The length of the CDR3 is 18 residues. Germline values: CDR1 SGHAT, CDR2 FQDESV (reference sequence). CDR3 loop: CASSSPSGFSTGTDTQYF. The CDR3 DNA reads as TGTGCCAGCAGCTCTCCCTCGGGATTCTCCACCGGCACAGATACGCAGTATTTT.

The chain recombines TRBV29-1 with TRBJ2-5; 14 bases are a match to TRBD2. Germline values: CDR1 SQVTM, CDR2 ANQGSEA. The CDR3 contains 13 residues. V dropped 4 bases and J dropped 9; count of bases not matched to a gene: 4. CDR3 loop: CSVGLTSGGAQYF. CDR3 bases: TGCAGCGTTGGCCTGACTAGCGGGGGGGCCCAGTACTTC.

This clonotype was counted ten times or more. The chain carries TRBV4-2 and TRBJ2-1; 9 bases fit TRBD2. The length of the CDR3 is 20 residues. V shed 3 bases, J shed 0 bases, and the junction held 15 bases outside the gene matches. Germline CDR1 reads LGHNA; CDR2 reads YNFKEQ. CDR3 nucleotides: TGTGCCAGCAGCCATCTCATGTCCTCTAGCGGGAAGAGCTCCTACAATGAGCAGTTCTTC. It specifies CASSHLMSSSGKSSYNEQFF.

The rearrangement uses TRBV6-2 or TRBV6-3 and TRBJ2-4; tentatively, D is TRBD1 (7 bases). The CDR3 sequence is 18 residues long. V lost 2 bases and J lost 3, with 20 bases in between. Germline loops: CDR1 MNHEY, CDR2 SVGEGT. The CDR3 here is CASSYPLGGGNVKNIQYF. In DNA form, the CDR3 reads TGTGCCAGCAGTTACCCCCTCGGAGGGGGCAACGTCAAAAACATTCAGTACTTC.

This clonotype occurred many times. The CDR3 region has the DNA TGTGCCTGGAGCGCCGGGCAGGGGGTAGTCTACGAGCAGTACTTC. Amino acids: CAWSAGQGVVYEQYF. V gene TRBV30 combines with J gene TRBJ2-7; 7 bases align to TRBD1. V shed 3 bases, J shed 3 bases, and the junction held 11 bases outside the gene matches. The CDR3 runs 15 residues. Germline-derived CDR1 and CDR2 are GTSNPN and SVGIG (reference sequence).

This clonotype showed up many times. The J gene is TRBJ2-1, the V gene TRBV5-1; no clear D gene. V lost 4 bases and J 9 bases, leaving 11 bases between the germline ends. Germline CDR1 is SGHRS and CDR2 is YFSETQ. The CDR3 spans 12 residues. The CDR3 loop reads CASSPDMIEQFF. CDR3 nucleotide sequence: TGCGCCAGCAGCCCCGACATGATTGAGCAGTTCTTC.

This clonotype was found a few times. The chain links TRBV7-2 to TRBJ2-1, with 10 positions matching TRBD2. Germline-derived CDR1 and CDR2 are SGHTA and FQGNSA. The CDR3 consists of 19 residues. V shed 0 bases, J shed 0 bases, and the junction held 8 bases outside the gene matches. The CDR3 region has the DNA TGTGCCAGCAGCTTAGCGATACTAGCGGGGCCCAGCTCCTACAATGAGCAGTTCTTC. Encoded protein: CASSLAILAGPSSYNEQFF.

The rearrangement uses TRBV4-3 and TRBJ1-3, with TRBD1 as a possible D gene (6 bases). CDR1 and CDR2 (germline): LGHNA, YSLEER. This CDR3 region has 17 residues. V shed 3 bases and J shed 5 bases, with 20 bases lying between them. This CDR3 reads CASSQGAQGSVRNTIYF. In DNA, the CDR3 is TGCGCCAGCAGCCAGGGCGCACAGGGTTCCGTACGAAACACCATATATTTT.

Turning to this clonotype: The junction departs from the called germline gene at one end, perhaps through a read error. This rearrangement joins TRBV20-1 to TRBJ2-5, with 15 bases lining up with TRBD2. The CDR3 contains 17 residues. CDR1 DFQATT and CDR2 SNEGSKA come from the germline V gene (reference sequence). This CDR3 reads CCARGGLAGGNQETQYF. The CDR3 DNA reads as TGCTGTGCTAGAGGAGGACTAGCGGGGGGGAACCAAGAGACCCAGTACTTC.

V usage is TRBV5-1 and J usage is TRBJ2-7; 7 bases match TRBD1. The ends lost 5 bases at V and 1 base at J; junction bases unmatched: 9. The germline CDR1 and CDR2 sequences are SGHRS and YFSETQ. CDR3 length: 15 amino acids. The DNA of the CDR3 is TGCGCCAGCAGACCCGCGACAGGGATATCCTACGAGCAGTACTTC. Amino acids: CASRPATGISYEQYF. The complete variable domain, with remaining parts taken from reference TRBV5-1 and TRBJ2-7, reads KAGVTQTPRYLIKTRGQQVTLSCSPISGHRSVSWYQQTPGQGLQFLFEYFSETQRNKGNFPGRFSGRQFSNSRSEMNVSTLELGDSALYLCASRPATGISYEQYFGPGTRLTVT.

This clonotype was observed a handful of times. The chain has TRBV2 and TRBJ1-4; D may be TRBD1 (6 bases). V lost 5 bases and J 5 bases, leaving 9 bases between the germline ends. This CDR3 is 13 amino acids long. From germline, CDR1 is SNHLY and CDR2 FYNNEI. The CDR3 spells CASSSTGNEKLFF. In nucleotides, the CDR3 is TGTGCCAGCAGTTCGACAGGAAATGAAAAACTGTTTTTT.

This sequence joins TRBV12-5 and TRBJ1-2; possibly TRBD1 for D (5 bases). This CDR3 comprises 16 residues. Per the germline V gene, CDR1 is LGHNT and CDR2 is FRNRAP. V dropped 0 bases and J dropped 8 bases, with 19 bases sitting between them. In DNA form, the CDR3 reads TGTGCTAGTGGTTTGGTACATGAAGAAGGGGAAAACGGCTACACCTTC. Translation gives CASGLVHEEGENGYTF.

The chain couples TRBV7-9 to TRBJ2-7; perhaps TRBD2 as D (8 bases). Per the germline V gene, CDR1 is SEHNR and CDR2 is FQNEAQ (reference sequence). The CDR3 consists of 14 residues. The V gene lost 5 bases and the J gene lost 2 bases, with 13 bases spanning the gap. The CDR3 DNA sequence: TGTGCCAGCAGCGGGACAGCGGGAGCCTACGAGCAGTACTTC. Its translation is CASSGTAGAYEQYF.

In its sample, this clonotype was seen a few times. V is TRBV19 and J is TRBJ1-5, with no clear D. Trimming shortened V by 7 bases and J by 2 bases, and 6 bases separated the two germline ends. Germline CDR1 LNHDA, CDR2 SQIVND (reference sequence). The CDR3 consists of 12 residues. The CDR3 is CASTRGNQPQHF. The CDR3, as DNA: TGTGCCAGTACGAGGGGCAATCAGCCCCAGCATTTT.

This clonotype appeared many times. The CDR3 DNA reads as TGCGCCAGCAGCTTGGGAACAGGGGGGTCCCTCAGCTCCTACAATGAGCAGTTCTTC. Residues: CASSLGTGGSLSSYNEQFF. The rearrangement joins TRBV5-1 to TRBJ2-1; 8 bases are shared with TRBD1. Germline trimming cut 0 bases from V and 0 bases from J; bases unmatched to any gene: 11. The length of the CDR3 is 19 residues. Germline lookup yields CDR1 SGHRS and CDR2 YFSETQ.

This chain links TRBV11-3 with TRBJ2-4; TRBD1 aligns across 8 bases. The V and J ends lost 5 bases and 5 bases, in that order; junction bases with no gene match: 2. CDR1 is SGHNT and CDR2 is YENEEA in the germline V gene. This CDR3 spans 13 amino acids. The CDR3 bases are TGTGCCAGCAGCCGGGGACAGGAAAACATTCAGTACTTC. Amino acids: CASSRGQENIQYF.